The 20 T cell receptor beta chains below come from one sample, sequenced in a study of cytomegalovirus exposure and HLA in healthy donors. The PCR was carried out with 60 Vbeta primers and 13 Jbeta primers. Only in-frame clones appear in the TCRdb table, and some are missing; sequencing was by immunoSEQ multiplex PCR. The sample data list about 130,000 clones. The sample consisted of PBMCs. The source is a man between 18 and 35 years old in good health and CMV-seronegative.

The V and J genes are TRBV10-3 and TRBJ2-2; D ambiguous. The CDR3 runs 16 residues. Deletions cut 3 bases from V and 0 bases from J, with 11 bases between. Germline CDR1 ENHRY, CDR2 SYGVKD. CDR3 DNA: TGTGCCATCAGTGAATTTGGGCAGTCGAACACCGGGGAGCTGTTTTTT. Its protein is CAISEFGQSNTGELFF.

The CDR3 DNA reads TGCGCCAGCAGCTCCCATACCCTCACAGGCCACTATGGCTACACCTTC. As protein: CASSSHTLTGHYGYTF. This chain links TRBV5-1 with TRBJ1-2; possible D gene TRBD1, 5 bases. The germline gives CDR1 SGHRS, CDR2 YFSETQ. Trimming shortened V by 3 bases and J by 3 bases, and 18 bases separated the two germline ends. CDR3 length equals 16 residues.

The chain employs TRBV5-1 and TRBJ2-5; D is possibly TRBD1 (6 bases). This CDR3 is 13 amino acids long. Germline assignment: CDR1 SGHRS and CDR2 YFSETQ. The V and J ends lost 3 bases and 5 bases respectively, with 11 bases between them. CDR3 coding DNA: TGCGCCAGCAGCTCCCGGACAGATGAGACCCAGTACTTC. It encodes CASSSRTDETQYF.

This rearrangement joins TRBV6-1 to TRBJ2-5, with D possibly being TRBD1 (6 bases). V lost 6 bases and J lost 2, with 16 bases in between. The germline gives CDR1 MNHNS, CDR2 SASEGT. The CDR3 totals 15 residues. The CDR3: CASSIQGVGQETQYF. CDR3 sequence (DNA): TGTGCCAGCAGCATACAGGGAGTGGGTCAAGAGACCCAGTACTTC.

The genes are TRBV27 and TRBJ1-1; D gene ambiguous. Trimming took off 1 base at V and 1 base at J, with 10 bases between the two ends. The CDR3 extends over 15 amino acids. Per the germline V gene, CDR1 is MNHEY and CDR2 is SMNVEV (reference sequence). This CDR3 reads CASSLFAGSNTEAFF. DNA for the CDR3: TGTGCCAGCAGTTTATTCGCAGGCTCGAACACTGAAGCTTTCTTT.

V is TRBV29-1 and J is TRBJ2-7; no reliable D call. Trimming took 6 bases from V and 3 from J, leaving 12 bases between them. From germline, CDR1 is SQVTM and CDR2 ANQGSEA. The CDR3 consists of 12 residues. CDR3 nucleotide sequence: TGCAGCGTCAAGAGTAGAGACTACGAGCAGTACTTC. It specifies CSVKSRDYEQYF.

The CDR3 is CASSPQGGDNEKLFF. In nucleotides, the CDR3 is TGTGCCAGCAGCCCCCAGGGCGGGGATAATGAAAAACTGTTTTTT. The rearrangement links TRBV7-9 to TRBJ1-4; a weak D match, TRBD1 (5 bases). V gave up 5 bases and J gave up 4 bases, with 14 bases separating them. CDR3 length equals 15 residues. Germline lookup yields CDR1 SEHNR and CDR2 FQNEAQ (reference sequence).

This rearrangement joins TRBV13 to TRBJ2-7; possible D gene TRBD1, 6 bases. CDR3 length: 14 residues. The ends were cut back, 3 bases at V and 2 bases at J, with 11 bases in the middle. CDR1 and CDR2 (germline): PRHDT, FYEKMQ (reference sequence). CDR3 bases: TGTGCCAGCAGCTTTTCCCGGACAGCCTACGAGCAGTACTTC. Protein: CASSFSRTAYEQYF. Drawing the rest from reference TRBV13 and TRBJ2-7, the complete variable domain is AAGVIQSPRHLIKEKRETATLKCYPIPRHDTVYWYQQGPGQDPQFLISFYEKMQSDKGSIPDRFSAQQFSDYHSELNMSSLELGDSALYFCASSFSRTAYEQYFGPGTRLTVT.

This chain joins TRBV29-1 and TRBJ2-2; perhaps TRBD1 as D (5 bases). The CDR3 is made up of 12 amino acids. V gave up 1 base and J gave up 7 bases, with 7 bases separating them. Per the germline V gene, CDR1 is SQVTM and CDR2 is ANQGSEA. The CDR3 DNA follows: TGCAGCGTTGAAGTAAGGGGCGGGGAGCTGTTTTTT. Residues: CSVEVRGGELFF.

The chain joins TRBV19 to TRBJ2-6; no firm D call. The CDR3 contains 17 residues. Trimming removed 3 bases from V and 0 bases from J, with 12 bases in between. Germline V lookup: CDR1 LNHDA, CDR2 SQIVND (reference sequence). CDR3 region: CASSILPGGSGANVLTF. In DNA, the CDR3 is TGTGCCAGTAGTATTCTACCGGGTGGCTCTGGGGCCAACGTCCTGACTTTC.

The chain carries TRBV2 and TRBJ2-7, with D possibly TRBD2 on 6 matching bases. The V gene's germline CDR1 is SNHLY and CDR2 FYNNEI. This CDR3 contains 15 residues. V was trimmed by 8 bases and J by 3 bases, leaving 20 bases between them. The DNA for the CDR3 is TGTGCCAGCGGAGAGAATGGGCTCGGGAGCTACGAGCAGTACTTC. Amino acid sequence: CASGENGLGSYEQYF.

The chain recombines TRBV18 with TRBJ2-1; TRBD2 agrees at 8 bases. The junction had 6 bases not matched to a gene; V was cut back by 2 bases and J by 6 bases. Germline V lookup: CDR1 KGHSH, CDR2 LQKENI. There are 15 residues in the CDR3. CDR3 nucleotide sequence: TGTGCCAGCTCACCAGGAGGCGGGAGGTTCAATGAGCAGTTCTTC. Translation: CASSPGGGRFNEQFF.

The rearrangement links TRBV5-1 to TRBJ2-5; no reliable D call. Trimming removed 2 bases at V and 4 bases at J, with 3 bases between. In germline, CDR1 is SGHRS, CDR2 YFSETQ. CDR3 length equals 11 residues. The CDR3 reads CASSLLETQYF. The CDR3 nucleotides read TGCGCCAGCAGCTTACTAGAGACCCAGTACTTC.

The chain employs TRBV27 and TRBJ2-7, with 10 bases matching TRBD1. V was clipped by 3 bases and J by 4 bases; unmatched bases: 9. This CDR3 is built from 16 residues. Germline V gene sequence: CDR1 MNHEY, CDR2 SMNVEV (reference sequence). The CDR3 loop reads CASSLRPGQGQYEQYF. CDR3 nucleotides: TGTGCCAGCAGTTTGCGACCGGGACAGGGGCAGTACGAGCAGTACTTC.

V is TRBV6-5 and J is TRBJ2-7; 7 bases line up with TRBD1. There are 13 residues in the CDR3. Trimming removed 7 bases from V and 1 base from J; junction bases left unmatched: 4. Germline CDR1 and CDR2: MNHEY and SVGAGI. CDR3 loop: CASTGTASYEQYF. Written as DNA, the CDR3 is TGTGCCAGCACCGGGACAGCATCCTACGAGCAGTACTTC.

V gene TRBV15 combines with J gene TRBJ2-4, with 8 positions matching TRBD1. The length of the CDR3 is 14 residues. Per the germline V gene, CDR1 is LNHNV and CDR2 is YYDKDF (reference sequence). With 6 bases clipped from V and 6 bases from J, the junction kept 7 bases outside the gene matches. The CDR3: CATRPGQGGNIQYF. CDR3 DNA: TGTGCCACCAGACCCGGACAGGGCGGAAACATTCAGTACTTC.

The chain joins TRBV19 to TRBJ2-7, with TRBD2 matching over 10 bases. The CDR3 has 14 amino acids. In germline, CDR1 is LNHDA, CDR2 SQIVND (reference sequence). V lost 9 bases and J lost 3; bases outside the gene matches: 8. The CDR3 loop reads CASSRTSGYYEQYF. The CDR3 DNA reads TGTGCCAGCTCAAGGACTAGCGGATACTACGAGCAGTACTTC.

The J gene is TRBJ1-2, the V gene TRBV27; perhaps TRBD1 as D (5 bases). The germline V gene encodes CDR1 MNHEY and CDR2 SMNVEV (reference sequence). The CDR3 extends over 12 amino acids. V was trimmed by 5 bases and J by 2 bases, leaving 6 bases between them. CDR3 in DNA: TGTGCCAGCAGTGGGGGGAACTATGGCTACACCTTC. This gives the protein CASSGGNYGYTF.

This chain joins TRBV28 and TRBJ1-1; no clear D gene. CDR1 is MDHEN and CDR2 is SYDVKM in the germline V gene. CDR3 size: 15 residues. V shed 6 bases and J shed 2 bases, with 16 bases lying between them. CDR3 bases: TGTGCCAGCAGAGCCGAACCGATCGCAAACACTGAAGCTTTCTTT. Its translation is CASRAEPIANTEAFF.

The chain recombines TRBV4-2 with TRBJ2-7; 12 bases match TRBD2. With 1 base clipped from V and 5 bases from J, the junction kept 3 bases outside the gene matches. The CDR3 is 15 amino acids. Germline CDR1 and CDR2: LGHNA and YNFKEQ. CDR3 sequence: CASSQGLAGDDEQYF. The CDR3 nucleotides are TGTGCCAGCAGCCAAGGACTAGCGGGAGACGACGAGCAGTACTTC.